Included here is one TCR beta chain sequence, with context. What it binds is not known. Trimming took 6 bases from V and 1 from J; bases not matched to a gene: 5. This CDR3 region has 15 residues. The data were obtained in a study of response to subunit inactivated influenza vaccine. The study, taken as a whole, reports: Authors suggested seasonal influenza vaccinations each recruit few new T cells.

One entry per CDR3 protein, called by TCRdb with MiXCR from the RT-PCR reads. This table holds some 500,000 distinct CDR3 sequences, roughly 13% found once. The sequenced sample was PBMCs from blood, obtained roughly 45 days after vaccination. The source of this sequence is a man in his forties or fifties who received an inactivated influenza vaccine. This sequence joins TRBV12-3 or TRBV12-4 and TRBJ2-2, with 7 bases fitting TRBD2. CDR3 in amino acids: CASSLAELNTGELFF. For the CDR3, the DNA is TGTGCCAGCAGCCTAGCGGAACTGAACACCGGGGAGCTGTTTTTT.